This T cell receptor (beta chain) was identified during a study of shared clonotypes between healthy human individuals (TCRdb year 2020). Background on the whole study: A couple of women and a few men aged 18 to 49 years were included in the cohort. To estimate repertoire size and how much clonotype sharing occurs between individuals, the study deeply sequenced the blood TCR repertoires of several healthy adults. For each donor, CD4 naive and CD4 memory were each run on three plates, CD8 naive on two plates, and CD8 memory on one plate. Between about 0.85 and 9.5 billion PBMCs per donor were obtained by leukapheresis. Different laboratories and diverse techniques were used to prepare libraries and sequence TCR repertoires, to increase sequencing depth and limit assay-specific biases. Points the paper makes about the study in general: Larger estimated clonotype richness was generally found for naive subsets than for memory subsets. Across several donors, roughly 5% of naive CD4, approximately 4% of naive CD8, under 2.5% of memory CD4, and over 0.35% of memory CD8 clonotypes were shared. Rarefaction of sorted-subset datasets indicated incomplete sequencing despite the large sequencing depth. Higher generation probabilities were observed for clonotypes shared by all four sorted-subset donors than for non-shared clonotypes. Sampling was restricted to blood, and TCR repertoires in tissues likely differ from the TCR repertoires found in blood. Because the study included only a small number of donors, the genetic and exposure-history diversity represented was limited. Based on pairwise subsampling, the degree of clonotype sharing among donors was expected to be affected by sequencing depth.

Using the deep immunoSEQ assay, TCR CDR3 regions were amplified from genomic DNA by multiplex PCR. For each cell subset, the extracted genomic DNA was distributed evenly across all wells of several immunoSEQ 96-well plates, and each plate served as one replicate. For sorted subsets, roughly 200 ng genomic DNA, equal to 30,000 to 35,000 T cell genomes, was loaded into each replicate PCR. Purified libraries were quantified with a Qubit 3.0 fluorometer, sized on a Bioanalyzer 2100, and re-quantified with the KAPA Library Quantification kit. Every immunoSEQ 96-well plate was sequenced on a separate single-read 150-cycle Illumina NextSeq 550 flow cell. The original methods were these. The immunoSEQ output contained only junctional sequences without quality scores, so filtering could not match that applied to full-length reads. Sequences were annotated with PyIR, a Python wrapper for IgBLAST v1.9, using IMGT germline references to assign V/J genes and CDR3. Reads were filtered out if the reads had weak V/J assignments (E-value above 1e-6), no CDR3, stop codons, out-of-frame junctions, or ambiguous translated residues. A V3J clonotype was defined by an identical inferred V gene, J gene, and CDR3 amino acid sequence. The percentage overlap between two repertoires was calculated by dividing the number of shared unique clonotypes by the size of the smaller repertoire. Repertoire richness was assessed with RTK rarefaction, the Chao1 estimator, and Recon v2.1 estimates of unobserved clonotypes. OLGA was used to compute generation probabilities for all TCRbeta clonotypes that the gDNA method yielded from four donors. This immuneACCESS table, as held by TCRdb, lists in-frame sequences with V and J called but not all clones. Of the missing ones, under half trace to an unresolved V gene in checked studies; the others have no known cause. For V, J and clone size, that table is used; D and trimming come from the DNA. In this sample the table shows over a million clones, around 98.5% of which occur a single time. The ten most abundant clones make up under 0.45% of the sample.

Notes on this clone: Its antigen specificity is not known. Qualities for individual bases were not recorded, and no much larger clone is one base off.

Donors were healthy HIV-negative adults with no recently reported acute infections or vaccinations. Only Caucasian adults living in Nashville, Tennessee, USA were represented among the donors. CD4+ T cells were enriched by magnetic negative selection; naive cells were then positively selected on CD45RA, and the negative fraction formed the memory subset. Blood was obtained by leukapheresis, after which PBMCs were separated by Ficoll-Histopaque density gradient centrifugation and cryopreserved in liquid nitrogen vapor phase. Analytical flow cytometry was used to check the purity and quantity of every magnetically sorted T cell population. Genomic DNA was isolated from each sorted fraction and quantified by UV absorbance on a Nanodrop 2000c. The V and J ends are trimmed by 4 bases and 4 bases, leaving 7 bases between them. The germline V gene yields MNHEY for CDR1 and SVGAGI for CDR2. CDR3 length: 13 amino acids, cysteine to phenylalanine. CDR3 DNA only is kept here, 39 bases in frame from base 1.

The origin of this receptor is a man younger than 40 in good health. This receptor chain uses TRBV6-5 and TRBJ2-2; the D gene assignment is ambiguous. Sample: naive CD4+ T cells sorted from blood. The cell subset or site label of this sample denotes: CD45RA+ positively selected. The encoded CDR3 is CASSSSSTGELFF. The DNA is TGTGCCAGCAGTTCCTCTTCCACCGGGGAGCTGTTTTTT.